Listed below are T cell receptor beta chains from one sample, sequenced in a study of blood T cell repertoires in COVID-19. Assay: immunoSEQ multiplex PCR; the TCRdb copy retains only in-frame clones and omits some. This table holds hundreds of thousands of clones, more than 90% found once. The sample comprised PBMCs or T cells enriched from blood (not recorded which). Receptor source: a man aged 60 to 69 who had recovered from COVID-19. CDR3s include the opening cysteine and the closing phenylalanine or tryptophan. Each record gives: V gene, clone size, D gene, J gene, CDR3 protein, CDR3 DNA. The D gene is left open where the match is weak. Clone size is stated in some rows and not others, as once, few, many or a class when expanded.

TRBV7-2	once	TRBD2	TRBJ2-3	CASSLARTSGSTDTQYF	TGTGCCAGCAGCTTAGCGCGCACTAGCGGGAGCACAGATACGCAGTATTTT
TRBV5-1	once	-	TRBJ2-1	CASSISSGRNYNEQFF	TGCGCCAGCAGCATATCCTCCGGGAGAAATTACAATGAGCAGTTCTTC
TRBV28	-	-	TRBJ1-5	CASSTIQPQHF	TGTGCCAGCAGCACAATTCAGCCCCAGCATTTT
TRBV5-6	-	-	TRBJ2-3	CASSFLARADTQYF	TGTGCCAGCAGCTTCCTAGCAAGGGCGGATACGCAGTATTTT
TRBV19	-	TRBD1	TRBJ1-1	CAIWTGGGEAFF	TGTGCCATCTGGACAGGGGGCGGTGAAGCTTTCTTT
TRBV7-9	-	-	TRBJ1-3	CASRPGIAGNTIYF	TGTGCCAGCAGACCCGGGATTGCTGGAAACACCATATATTTT
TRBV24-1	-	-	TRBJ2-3	CATSVGAPPQYTQYF	TGTGCCACCAGCGTTGGGGCTCCCCCACAATATACGCAGTATTTT
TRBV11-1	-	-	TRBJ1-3	CASSPSIRASGNTIYF	TGTGCCAGCAGCCCCTCGATCCGAGCCTCCGGAAACACCATATATTTT
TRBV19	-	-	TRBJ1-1	CASASGRSTEAFF	TGTGCCAGCGCCTCCGGGAGGAGCACTGAAGCTTTCTTT
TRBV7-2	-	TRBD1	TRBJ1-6	CASSPTGQNNSPLHF	TGTGCCAGCAGCCCAACGGGACAGAATAATTCACCCCTCCACTTT
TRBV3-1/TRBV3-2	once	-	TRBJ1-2	CASSRSGGSYYGYTF	TGTGCCAGCAGCCGATCCGGGGGAAGCTACTATGGCTACACCTTC
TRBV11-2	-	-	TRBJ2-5	CASSFHEAQYF	TGTGCCAGCAGCTTCCATGAGGCCCAGTACTTC
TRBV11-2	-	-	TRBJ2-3	CASSHKWGERTDTQYF	TGTGCCAGCAGCCATAAATGGGGGGAGCGCACAGATACGCAGTATTTT
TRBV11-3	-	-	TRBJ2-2	CASSLSLGSSGELFF	TGTGCCAGCAGCTTATCGCTAGGGAGTTCCGGGGAGCTGTTTTTT
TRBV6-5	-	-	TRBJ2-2	CASKGGPSTGELFF	TGTGCCAGCAAGGGGGGGCCGTCCACCGGGGAGCTGTTTTTT
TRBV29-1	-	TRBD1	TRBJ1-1	CSVAPDRGLSAAFF	TGCAGCGTTGCACCGGACAGGGGGTTATCAGCAGCTTTCTTT
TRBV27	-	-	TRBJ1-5	CASSAVFNQPQHF	TGTGCCAGCTCGGCGGTCTTCAATCAGCCCCAGCATTTT
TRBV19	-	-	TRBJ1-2	CASSADKVGYGYTF	TGTGCCAGTAGTGCCGACAAGGTTGGCTATGGCTACACCTTC
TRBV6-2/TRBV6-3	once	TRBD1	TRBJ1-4	CASSYSTRGRNEKLFF	TGTGCCAGCAGTTACTCGACGAGGGGGCGGAATGAAAAACTGTTTTTT